These 17 T cell receptor beta chains share one sample of origin, sequenced in a study of T cells after posttransplantation cyclophosphamide. The table came from immunoSEQ multiplex PCR; TCRdb's copy has only in-frame clones and leaves some out. The table records tens of thousands of clones, about 91% of them present only once. The naive gate required viable CD3+CD4+ or CD3+CD8+ cells with CCR7+CD45RA+CD45RO-CD95-CD27+CD28+ phenotype. Sequenced: naive CD4+ T cells sorted from blood. All receptors come from a man aged 30 to 39 in good health and a related stem cell transplant donor.

The V and J genes are TRBV7-8 and TRBJ1-5; D not certain. Germline V CDR1 and CDR2: SGHVS, FQNEAQ. V was cut by 1 base and J by 1 base, with 5 bases left in between. The CDR3 is 14 amino acids. The DNA for the CDR3 is TGTGCCAGCAGCTTAGGACTCAGCAATCAGCCCCAGCATTTT. It is translated as CASSLGLSNQPQHF.

The CDR3, as DNA: TGTGCCACCTTCAGACAGAGCTCCTACGAGCAGTACTTC. This sequence encodes CATFRQSSYEQYF. The chain combines TRBV28 with TRBJ2-7; possibly TRBD1 for D (5 bases). Germline V gives CDR1 MDHEN, CDR2 SYDVKM. The CDR3 runs 13 residues. With 10 bases removed from V and 0 bases from J, the gap between germline ends came to 13 bases.

This chain links TRBV6-4 with TRBJ1-4; weak D call: TRBD1 (5 bases). The CDR3 extends over 15 amino acids. Germline CDR1 MRHNA, CDR2 SNTAGT. V gave up 4 bases and J gave up 0 bases, with 9 bases separating them. CDR3 amino acids: CASSVDMSTNEKLFF. In nucleotides, the CDR3 is TGTGCCAGCAGTGTGGACATGTCAACTAATGAAAAACTGTTTTTT.

The rearrangement joins TRBV28 to TRBJ1-5; TRBD1 is a possible D gene (6 bases). The V end lost 6 bases, the J end lost 0 bases, and 12 bases lay between the germline ends. The CDR3 runs to 15 residues. Germline CDR1 and CDR2: MDHEN and SYDVKM. The DNA of the CDR3 is TGTGCCAGCAGCAGGGGTGGGAATAGCAATCAGCCCCAGCATTTT. As protein: CASSRGGNSNQPQHF.

The gene calls are TRBV6-6 and TRBJ1-1, with 7 bases aligning to TRBD1. The CDR3 runs 13 residues. The germline CDR1 and CDR2 sequences are MNHNY and SVGAGI (reference sequence). The V segment lost 4 bases and the J segment 8 bases; nucleotides outside the gene matches: 7. CDR3 loop: CASSFQGGSEAFF. CDR3 nucleotide sequence: TGTGCCAGCAGTTTCCAGGGGGGATCCGAAGCTTTCTTT.

The V call is TRBV19, the J call TRBJ2-2; tentative D call: TRBD2 (5 bases). Germline CDR1 reads LNHDA; CDR2 reads SQIVND (reference sequence). There are 13 residues in the CDR3. V was clipped by 5 bases and J by 7 bases, with 11 bases between them. The DNA of the CDR3 is TGTGCCAGTAGTCAGGTAGAGGGCGGGGAGCTGTTTTTT. Its translation is CASSQVEGGELFF.

This clone occurred a few times. The V call is TRBV6-6, the J call TRBJ1-5; no clear D. Germline assignment: CDR1 MNHNY and CDR2 SVGAGI (reference sequence). The CDR3 loop spans 16 amino acids. Between the trimmed V and J ends, which lost 2 bases and 7 bases, there was a span of 18 bases. The CDR3 region is CASSYPGNVAGQPQHF. DNA for the CDR3: TGTGCCAGCAGTTACCCCGGAAATGTGGCAGGACAGCCCCAGCATTTT.

The chain couples TRBV7-3 to TRBJ1-2; maybe TRBD1 (5 bases). The CDR3 loop spans 13 amino acids. CDR1 SGHTA and CDR2 FQGTGA come from the germline V gene. Trimming pared 2 bases from V and 7 bases from J, leaving 11 bases between. The CDR3 DNA is TGTGCCAGCAGCTTACAAAGGGGCTCTGGCTACACCTTC. Amino acid sequence: CASSLQRGSGYTF.

V usage is TRBV7-3 and J usage is TRBJ2-1; 7 bases are a match to TRBD1. The trim removed 3 bases at V and 4 bases at J, leaving 3 bases unmatched. CDR3 size: 14 residues. In germline, CDR1 is SGHTA, CDR2 FQGTGA. The CDR3 reads CASSFSGQYNEQFF. The CDR3, as DNA: TGTGCCAGCAGCTTTTCGGGACAGTACAATGAGCAGTTCTTC.

The chain combines TRBV2 with TRBJ1-3; D possibly corresponds to TRBD1 (5 bases). CDR3 length equals 13 residues. Trimming removed 7 bases at V and 2 bases at J, with 9 bases between. Germline V CDR1 and CDR2: SNHLY, FYNNEI. The CDR3 protein is CASIREAGNTIYF. The CDR3 nucleotides read TGTGCCAGCATCAGGGAGGCTGGAAACACCATATATTTT.

This chain links TRBV6-1 with TRBJ2-7; D is perhaps TRBD2 (6 bases). Germline V gene sequence: CDR1 MNHNS, CDR2 SASEGT. With 2 bases removed from V and 3 bases from J, the gap between germline ends came to 14 bases. CDR3 length: 15 residues. CDR3 nucleotide sequence: TGTGCCAGCAGTGAATTCGGGACTGATTACTACGAGCAGTACTTC. Amino acids: CASSEFGTDYYEQYF.

This chain joins TRBV19 and TRBJ1-1, with TRBD1 matching 7 bases. This CDR3 region has 15 residues. After removal of 5 bases from V and 1 base from J, the junction contained 7 bases not matched to a gene. In germline, CDR1 is LNHDA, CDR2 SQIVND (reference sequence). CDR3 nucleotide sequence: TGTGCCAGTAGTGTCTCCGGGACAGCGAACACTGAAGCTTTCTTT. It codes for CASSVSGTANTEAFF.

This chain joins TRBV7-9 and TRBJ2-7, with TRBD2 identical over 8 bases. The germline gives CDR1 SEHNR, CDR2 FQNEAQ (reference sequence). This CDR3 comprises 16 residues. The V segment lost 0 bases and the J segment 5 bases; nucleotides outside the gene matches: 9. CDR3 sequence reads: CASSLAQRGGFHEQYF. The CDR3 DNA follows: TGTGCCAGCAGCTTAGCGCAACGGGGGGGCTTCCACGAGCAGTACTTC.

This clone was recorded a few times. This chain connects TRBV29-1 to TRBJ2-7; 10 positions agree with TRBD2. The V gene end was trimmed by 5 bases and the J gene end by 0 bases; junction bases not matched to a gene: 4. The CDR3 is 14 amino acids. From germline, CDR1 is SQVTM and CDR2 ANQGSEA. The CDR3 DNA sequence: TGCAGCGTTCGAAGCGGGGGGGGCTCCTACGAGCAGTACTTC. Its protein is CSVRSGGGSYEQYF.

The chain carries TRBV2 and TRBJ1-1; a possible D gene is TRBD1 (6 bases). CDR3 length: 14 residues. CDR1 is SNHLY and CDR2 is FYNNEI in the germline V gene. Trimming took 7 bases from V and 1 from J, leaving 13 bases between them. The CDR3 coding sequence is TGTGCCAGCATTATGACAGGTACGAACACTGAAGCTTTCTTT. This encodes CASIMTGTNTEAFF.

The chain recombines TRBV14 with TRBJ1-5, with D maybe TRBD1 (6 bases). Germline V gene sequence: CDR1 SGHDN, CDR2 FVKESK. The CDR3 has 14 residues. Trimming removed 3 bases at V and 2 bases at J, with 8 bases between. The CDR3 coding sequence is TGTGCCAGCAGCCATTCAGGGGGCAATCAGCCCCAGCATTTT. Amino acid sequence: CASSHSGGNQPQHF.

The chain uses TRBV4-1 and TRBJ2-5; 8 nucleotides line up with TRBD2. V trimming: 7 bases; J trimming: 5 bases; junction bases outside the gene matches: 12. Germline V gene data show CDR1 as MGHRA and CDR2 as YSYEKL. The CDR3 has 15 residues. Here the CDR3 reads CASTRGGLLGETQYF. The CDR3 nucleotides read TGCGCCAGCACCCGCGGGGGGCTTTTAGGGGAGACCCAGTACTTC.